These T cell receptor beta chains were read from a single sample in a study of cytomegalovirus exposure and HLA in healthy donors. The method was immunoSEQ multiplex PCR; TCRdb's version includes in-frame clones alone and lacks a portion of them. The repertoire includes about 120,000 clones, less than 85% of them detected once, and 0.95% to 1.5% sits in the top ten. The sample comprised PBMCs. The source is a female donor in good health and CMV-seronegative. The CDR3 runs from the conserved cysteine through the conserved F or W. Each record gives: clone size, D gene, V gene, J gene, CDR3 DNA, CDR3 protein. The D gene is left open where the match is weak. Only some rows state a clone size, as once, few, many or a class for expanded clones.

abundance: -; d_gene: -; v_gene: TRBV6-1; j_gene: TRBJ2-3; CDR3nt: TGTGCCAGCAGTGAAAGTGTCGGACAGTCTTGGGCAGATACGCAGTATTTT; CDR3aa: CASSESVGQSWADTQYF
abundance: -; d_gene: TRBD1; v_gene: TRBV30; j_gene: TRBJ2-5; CDR3nt: TGTGCCTGTAGGGGGCAGTCCCCCCAGGAGCAGTACTTC; CDR3aa: CACRGQSPQEQYF
abundance: once; d_gene: TRBD1; v_gene: TRBV6-5; j_gene: TRBJ1-2; CDR3nt: TGTGCCAGCAGTTACACGGACAGGGACGGCTACACCTTC; CDR3aa: CASSYTDRDGYTF
abundance: once; d_gene: -; v_gene: TRBV11-2; j_gene: TRBJ1-2; CDR3nt: TGTGCCAGCAGCCGGGACTTTGGCTACACCTTC; CDR3aa: CASSRDFGYTF
abundance: -; d_gene: -; v_gene: TRBV7-8; j_gene: TRBJ1-1; CDR3nt: TGTGCCAGCAGCTTCCGACAGAACACTGAAGCTTTCTTT; CDR3aa: CASSFRQNTEAFF
abundance: -; d_gene: TRBD2; v_gene: TRBV2; j_gene: TRBJ2-1; CDR3nt: TGTGCCAGCAGTGTAATAGCGGGGGGGCCTGGTGAGCAGTTCTTC; CDR3aa: CASSVIAGGPGEQFF
abundance: few; d_gene: -; v_gene: TRBV9; j_gene: TRBJ1-4; CDR3nt: TGTGCCAGCAGCCCTCAGGAGGGAACTAATGAAAAACTGTTTTTT; CDR3aa: CASSPQEGTNEKLFF
abundance: few; d_gene: -; v_gene: TRBV5-4; j_gene: TRBJ1-1; CDR3nt: TGTGCCAGCGGTACAGCCCCTAACACTGAAGCTTTCTTT; CDR3aa: CASGTAPNTEAFF
abundance: -; d_gene: TRBD2; v_gene: TRBV29-1; j_gene: TRBJ2-1; CDR3nt: TGCAGCGTTGCGGGACTAGCGGGGGGGTACAATGAGCAGTTCTTC; CDR3aa: CSVAGLAGGYNEQFF
abundance: -; d_gene: -; v_gene: TRBV27; j_gene: TRBJ2-5; CDR3nt: TGTGCCAGCAGTTCCCCCCTCCAAGAGACCCAGTACTTC; CDR3aa: CASSSPLQETQYF
abundance: -; d_gene: -; v_gene: TRBV10-1; j_gene: TRBJ1-4; CDR3nt: TGCGCCAGCAGTGCGGGAAGGGCTGAAAAACTGTTTTTT; CDR3aa: CASSAGRAEKLFF
abundance: -; d_gene: -; v_gene: TRBV7-9; j_gene: TRBJ2-3; CDR3nt: TGTGCCAGCAGCTTAGTTACGCAGGGCCGCCCCCTCATCACAGATACGCAGTATTTT; CDR3aa: CASSLVTQGRPLITDTQYF
abundance: -; d_gene: TRBD2; v_gene: TRBV7-2; j_gene: TRBJ2-1; CDR3nt: TGTGCCAGCAGCCCGTGGAGCGGGAGGGCCAAGTACAATGAGCAGTTCTTC; CDR3aa: CASSPWSGRAKYNEQFF
abundance: -; d_gene: TRBD1; v_gene: TRBV18; j_gene: TRBJ2-2; CDR3nt: TGTGCCAGCTCACTATACCTACCGGGACAGAGGACGAACACCGGGGAGCTGTTTTTT; CDR3aa: CASSLYLPGQRTNTGELFF
abundance: -; d_gene: TRBD2; v_gene: TRBV5-4; j_gene: TRBJ2-1; CDR3nt: TGTGCCAGCAGCCCCGGACTAGCGGGACTTCTCTACAATGAGCAGTTCTTC; CDR3aa: CASSPGLAGLLYNEQFF
abundance: -; d_gene: -; v_gene: TRBV20-1; j_gene: TRBJ2-5; CDR3nt: TGCAGTGCACACAGGGAAGAGACCCAGTACTTC; CDR3aa: CSAHREETQYF
abundance: -; d_gene: TRBD2; v_gene: TRBV7-9; j_gene: TRBJ2-2; CDR3nt: TGTGCCAGCAGCTCCCTCTCAGGGAGGGCGTGGACCGGGGAGCTGTTTTTT; CDR3aa: CASSSLSGRAWTGELFF
abundance: -; d_gene: TRBD2; v_gene: TRBV10-3; j_gene: TRBJ2-4; CDR3nt: TGTGCCATCAGTGAAATAACTAGCGGGAGGGGAAACATTCAGTACTTC; CDR3aa: CAISEITSGRGNIQYF
abundance: -; d_gene: TRBD1; v_gene: TRBV5-1; j_gene: TRBJ1-1; CDR3nt: TGCGCCAGCAGCGGGGGACAGACCGTCCTGAACACTGAAGCTTTCTTT; CDR3aa: CASSGGQTVLNTEAFF
abundance: few; d_gene: TRBD1; v_gene: TRBV4-1; j_gene: TRBJ1-1; CDR3nt: TGCGCCAGCAGCCAGATGACAGGGTCTGAAGCTTTCTTT; CDR3aa: CASSQMTGSEAFF
abundance: -; d_gene: TRBD1; v_gene: TRBV6-1; j_gene: TRBJ2-5; CDR3nt: TGTGCCAGCAAGGGACAGGGGATACCCCAAGAGACCCAGTACTTC; CDR3aa: CASKGQGIPQETQYF
abundance: few; d_gene: TRBD2; v_gene: TRBV2; j_gene: TRBJ2-5; CDR3nt: TGTGCCAGCAGTTTTAGCGGGCGGGCCCAGTACTTC; CDR3aa: CASSFSGRAQYF
abundance: -; d_gene: TRBD2; v_gene: TRBV12-5; j_gene: TRBJ2-7; CDR3nt: TGTGCTAGTGGTAACCCTAGCGGGGACGGCCGGGGGGAGCAGTACTTC; CDR3aa: CASGNPSGDGRGEQYF
abundance: -; d_gene: TRBD1; v_gene: TRBV5-4; j_gene: TRBJ1-2; CDR3nt: TGTGCCAGCAGCTTGGCAGGGGGCGCTGGTGGCTACACCTTC; CDR3aa: CASSLAGGAGGYTF
abundance: -; d_gene: TRBD1; v_gene: TRBV7-3; j_gene: TRBJ2-1; CDR3nt: TGTGCCAGCAGCTACAGGGGTGGCTACAATGAGCAGTTCTTC; CDR3aa: CASSYRGGYNEQFF
abundance: -; d_gene: TRBD1; v_gene: TRBV27; j_gene: TRBJ1-1; CDR3nt: TGTGCCAGCAGTTTATTAGGGACAGGGGTTGCAGGGGCCATGAACACTGAAGCTTTCTTT; CDR3aa: CASSLLGTGVAGAMNTEAFF
abundance: -; d_gene: -; v_gene: TRBV9; j_gene: TRBJ2-1; CDR3nt: TGTGCCAGCAGCGTAGTCTCTACTGCAGGTGGTCGCAATGAGCAGTTCTTC; CDR3aa: CASSVVSTAGGRNEQFF
abundance: -; d_gene: TRBD1; v_gene: TRBV19; j_gene: TRBJ2-2; CDR3nt: TGTGCCAGTAGTACCCCCCAGGGGGTCGGGACCGGGGAGCTGTTTTTT; CDR3aa: CASSTPQGVGTGELFF
abundance: -; d_gene: TRBD2; v_gene: TRBV6-1; j_gene: TRBJ2-7; CDR3nt: TGTGCCAGCAGTGACCGACCTAGCGGGGAGTGGTACGAGCAGTACTTC; CDR3aa: CASSDRPSGEWYEQYF
abundance: once; d_gene: -; v_gene: TRBV7-7; j_gene: TRBJ2-7; CDR3nt: TGTGCCAGCAGCTTAAGCTCTGCCGAAATCTCCTACGAGCAGTACTTC; CDR3aa: CASSLSSAEISYEQYF